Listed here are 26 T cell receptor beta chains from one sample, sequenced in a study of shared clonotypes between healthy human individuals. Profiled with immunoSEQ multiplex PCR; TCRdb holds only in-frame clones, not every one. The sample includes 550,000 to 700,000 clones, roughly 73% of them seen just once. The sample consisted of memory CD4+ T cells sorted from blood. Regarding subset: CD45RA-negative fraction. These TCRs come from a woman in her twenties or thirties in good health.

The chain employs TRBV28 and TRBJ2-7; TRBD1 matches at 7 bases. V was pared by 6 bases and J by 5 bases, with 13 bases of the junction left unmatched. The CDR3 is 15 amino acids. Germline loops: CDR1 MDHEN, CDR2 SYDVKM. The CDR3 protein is CASSPFDRVFHEQYF. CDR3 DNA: TGTGCCAGCAGCCCCTTCGACAGGGTATTCCACGAGCAGTACTTC.

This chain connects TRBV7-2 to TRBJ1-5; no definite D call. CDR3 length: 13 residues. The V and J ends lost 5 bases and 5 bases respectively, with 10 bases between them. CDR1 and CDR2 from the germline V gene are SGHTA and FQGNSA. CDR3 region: CASSPKVYQPQHF. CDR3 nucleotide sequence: TGTGCCAGCAGCCCCAAAGTCTATCAGCCCCAGCATTTT.

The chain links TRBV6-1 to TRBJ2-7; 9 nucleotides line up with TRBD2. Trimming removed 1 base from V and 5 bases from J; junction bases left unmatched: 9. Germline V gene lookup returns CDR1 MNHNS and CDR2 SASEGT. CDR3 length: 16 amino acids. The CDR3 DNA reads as TGTGCCAGCAGTGAAGGGTACGGCGGGAGGGGGAACGAGCAGTACTTC. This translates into CASSEGYGGRGNEQYF.

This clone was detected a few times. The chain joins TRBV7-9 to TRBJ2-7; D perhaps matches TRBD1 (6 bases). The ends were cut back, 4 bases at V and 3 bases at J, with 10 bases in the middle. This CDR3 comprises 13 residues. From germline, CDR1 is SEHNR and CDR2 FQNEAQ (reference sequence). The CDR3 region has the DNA TGTGCCAGCAGCTACAGGGAATACTACGAGCAGTACTTC. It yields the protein CASSYREYYEQYF.

CDR3 coding DNA: TGTGCCAGCCATAGGACGCGGGGGGAAAAACTGTTTTTT. It encodes CASHRTRGEKLFF. The chain links TRBV28 to TRBJ1-4, with D possibly matching TRBD1 (5 bases). Trimming pared 8 bases from V and 8 bases from J, leaving 15 bases between. The CDR3 runs 13 residues. Per germline, CDR1 MDHEN and CDR2 SYDVKM.

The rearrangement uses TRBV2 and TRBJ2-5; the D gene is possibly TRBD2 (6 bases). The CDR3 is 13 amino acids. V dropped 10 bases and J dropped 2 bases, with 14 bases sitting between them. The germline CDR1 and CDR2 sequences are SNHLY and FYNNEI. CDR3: CATRWGVQETQYF. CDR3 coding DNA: TGTGCCACCCGGTGGGGGGTACAAGAGACCCAGTACTTC.

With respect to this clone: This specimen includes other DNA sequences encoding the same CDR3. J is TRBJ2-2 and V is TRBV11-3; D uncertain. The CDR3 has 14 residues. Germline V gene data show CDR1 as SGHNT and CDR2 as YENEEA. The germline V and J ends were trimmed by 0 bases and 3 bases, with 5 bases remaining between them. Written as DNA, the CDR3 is TGTGCCAGCAGCTTAGATAGGGACACCGGGGAGCTGTTTTTT. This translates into CASSLDRDTGELFF.

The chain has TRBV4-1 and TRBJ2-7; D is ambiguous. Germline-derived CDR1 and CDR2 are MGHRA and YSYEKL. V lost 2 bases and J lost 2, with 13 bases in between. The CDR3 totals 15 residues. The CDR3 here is CASSQLGGPPYEQYF. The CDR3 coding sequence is TGCGCCAGCAGCCAATTGGGCGGTCCGCCCTACGAGCAGTACTTC.

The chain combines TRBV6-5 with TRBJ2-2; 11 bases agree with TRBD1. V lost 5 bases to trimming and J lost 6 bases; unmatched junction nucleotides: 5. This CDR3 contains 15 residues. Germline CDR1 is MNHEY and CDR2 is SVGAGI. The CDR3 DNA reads TGTGCCAGCAGTCAGGACAGGGGGCCCTCCGGGGAGCTGTTTTTT. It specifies CASSQDRGPSGELFF.

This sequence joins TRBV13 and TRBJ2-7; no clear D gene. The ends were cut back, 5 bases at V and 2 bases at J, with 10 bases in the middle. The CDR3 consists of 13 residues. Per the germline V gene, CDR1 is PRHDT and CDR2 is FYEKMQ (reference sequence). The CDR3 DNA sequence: TGTGCCAGCAGCCCGGGTCGAGCCTACGAGCAGTACTTC. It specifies CASSPGRAYEQYF.

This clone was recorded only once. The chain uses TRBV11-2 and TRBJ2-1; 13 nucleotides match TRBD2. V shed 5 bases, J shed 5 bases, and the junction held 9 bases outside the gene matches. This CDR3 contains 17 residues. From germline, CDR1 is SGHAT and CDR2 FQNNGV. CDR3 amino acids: CASSHQLAGGPHNEQFF. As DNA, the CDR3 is TGTGCCAGCAGCCACCAACTAGCGGGAGGGCCCCACAATGAGCAGTTCTTC.

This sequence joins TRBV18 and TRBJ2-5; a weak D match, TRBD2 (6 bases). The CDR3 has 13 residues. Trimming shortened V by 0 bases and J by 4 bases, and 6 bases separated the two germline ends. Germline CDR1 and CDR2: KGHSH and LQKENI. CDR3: CASSPPAGETQYF. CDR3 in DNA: TGTGCCAGCTCACCACCAGCGGGAGAGACCCAGTACTTC.

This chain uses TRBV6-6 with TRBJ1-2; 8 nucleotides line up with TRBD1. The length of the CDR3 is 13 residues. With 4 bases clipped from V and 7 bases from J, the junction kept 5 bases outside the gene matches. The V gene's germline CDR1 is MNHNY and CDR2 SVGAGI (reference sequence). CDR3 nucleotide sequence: TGTGCCAGCAGTTTACAGGGGGGCGCTGGCTACACCTTC. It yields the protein CASSLQGGAGYTF.

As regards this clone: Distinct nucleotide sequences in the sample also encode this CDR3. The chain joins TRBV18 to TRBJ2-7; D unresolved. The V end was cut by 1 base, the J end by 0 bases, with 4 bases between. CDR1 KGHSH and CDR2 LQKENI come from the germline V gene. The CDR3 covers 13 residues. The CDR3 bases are TGTGCCAGCTCACCACGGAGCTCCTACGAGCAGTACTTC. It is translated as CASSPRSSYEQYF.

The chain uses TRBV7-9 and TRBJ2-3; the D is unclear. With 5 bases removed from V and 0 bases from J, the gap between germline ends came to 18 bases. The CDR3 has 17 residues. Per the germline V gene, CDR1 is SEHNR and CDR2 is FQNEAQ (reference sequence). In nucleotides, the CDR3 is TGTGCCAGCAGCAGGGTGCGGCAGGCCCACAGCACAGATACGCAGTATTTT. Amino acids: CASSRVRQAHSTDTQYF.

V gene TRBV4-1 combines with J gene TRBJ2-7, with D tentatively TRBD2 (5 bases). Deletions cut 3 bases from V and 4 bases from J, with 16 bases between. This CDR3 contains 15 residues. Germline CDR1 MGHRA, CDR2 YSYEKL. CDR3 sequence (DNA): TGCGCCAGCAGCCAGAGCTGGGAGAGGCGGTACGAGCAGTACTTC. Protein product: CASSQSWERRYEQYF.

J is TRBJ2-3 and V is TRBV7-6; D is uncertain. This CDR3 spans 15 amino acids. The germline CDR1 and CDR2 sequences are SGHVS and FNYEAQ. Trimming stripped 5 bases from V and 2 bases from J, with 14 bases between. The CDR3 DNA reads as TGTGCCAGCAGCCCCCGCCTAACTCCCACAGATACGCAGTATTTT. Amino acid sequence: CASSPRLTPTDTQYF.

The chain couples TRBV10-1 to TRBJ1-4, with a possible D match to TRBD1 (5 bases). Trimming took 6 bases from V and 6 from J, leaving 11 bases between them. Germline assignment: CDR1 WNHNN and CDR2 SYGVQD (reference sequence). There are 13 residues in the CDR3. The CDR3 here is CASSTGPHEKLFF. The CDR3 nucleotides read TGCGCCAGCAGCACAGGTCCCCATGAAAAACTGTTTTTT.

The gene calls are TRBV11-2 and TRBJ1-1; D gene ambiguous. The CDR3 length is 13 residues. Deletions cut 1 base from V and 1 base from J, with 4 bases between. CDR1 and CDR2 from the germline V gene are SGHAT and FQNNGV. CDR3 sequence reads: CASSLVSNTEAFF. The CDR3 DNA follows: TGTGCCAGCAGCTTAGTTTCGAACACTGAAGCTTTCTTT.

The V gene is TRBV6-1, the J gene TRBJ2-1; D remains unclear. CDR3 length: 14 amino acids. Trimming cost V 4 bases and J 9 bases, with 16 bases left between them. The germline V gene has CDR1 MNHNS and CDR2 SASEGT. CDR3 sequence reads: CASSAQWTDIEQFF. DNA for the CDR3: TGTGCCAGCAGTGCCCAATGGACCGACATTGAGCAGTTCTTC.

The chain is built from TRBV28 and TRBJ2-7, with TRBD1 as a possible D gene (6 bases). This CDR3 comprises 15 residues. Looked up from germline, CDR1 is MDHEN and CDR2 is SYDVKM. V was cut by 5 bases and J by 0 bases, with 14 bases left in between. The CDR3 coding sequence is TGTGCCAGCAGTAAGCCCGGGACACTCTCCTACGAGCAGTACTTC. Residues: CASSKPGTLSYEQYF.

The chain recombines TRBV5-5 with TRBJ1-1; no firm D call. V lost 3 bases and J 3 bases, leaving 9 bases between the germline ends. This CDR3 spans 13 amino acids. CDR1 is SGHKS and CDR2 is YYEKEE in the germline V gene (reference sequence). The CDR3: CASSSQLDTEAFF. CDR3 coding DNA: TGTGCCAGCAGCTCCCAACTAGACACTGAAGCTTTCTTT.

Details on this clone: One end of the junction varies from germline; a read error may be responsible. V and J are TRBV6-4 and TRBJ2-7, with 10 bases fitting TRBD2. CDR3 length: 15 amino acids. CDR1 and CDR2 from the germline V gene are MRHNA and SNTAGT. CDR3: CASSYSVAGGYEQYF. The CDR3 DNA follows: TGTGCCAGCAGTTACTCAGTAGCGGGAGGCTACGAGCAGTACTTC.

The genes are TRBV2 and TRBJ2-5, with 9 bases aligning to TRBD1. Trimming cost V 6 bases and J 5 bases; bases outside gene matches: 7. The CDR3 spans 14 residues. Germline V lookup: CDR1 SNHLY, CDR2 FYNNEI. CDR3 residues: CASRLQGATETQYF. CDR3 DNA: TGTGCCAGCAGACTACAGGGGGCGACGGAGACCCAGTACTTC. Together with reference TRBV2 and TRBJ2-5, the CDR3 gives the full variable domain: EPEVTQTPSHQVTQMGQEVILRCVPISNHLYFYWYRQILGQKVEFLVSFYNNEISEKSEIFDDQFSVERPDGSNFTLKIRSTKLEDSAMYFCASRLQGATETQYFGPGTRLLVL.

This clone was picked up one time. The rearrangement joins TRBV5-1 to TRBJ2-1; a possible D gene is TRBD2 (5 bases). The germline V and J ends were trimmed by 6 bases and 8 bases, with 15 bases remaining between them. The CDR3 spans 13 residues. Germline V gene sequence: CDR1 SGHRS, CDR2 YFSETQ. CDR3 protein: CASTESSGDEQFF. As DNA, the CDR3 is TGCGCCAGCACAGAATCGAGCGGCGATGAGCAGTTCTTC. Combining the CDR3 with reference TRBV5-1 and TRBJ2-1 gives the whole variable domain KAGVTQTPRYLIKTRGQQVTLSCSPISGHRSVSWYQQTPGQGLQFLFEYFSETQRNKGNFPGRFSGRQFSNSRSEMNVSTLELGDSALYLCASTESSGDEQFFGPGTRLTVL.

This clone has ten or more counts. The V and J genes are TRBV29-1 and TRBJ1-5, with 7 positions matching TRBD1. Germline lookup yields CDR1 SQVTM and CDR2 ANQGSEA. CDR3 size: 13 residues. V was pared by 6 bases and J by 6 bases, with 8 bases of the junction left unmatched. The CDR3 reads CSVQGNVGQPQHF. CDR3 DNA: TGCAGCGTACAGGGGAACGTCGGTCAGCCCCAGCATTTT. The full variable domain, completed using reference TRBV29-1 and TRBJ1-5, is SAVISQKPSRDICQRGTSLTIQCQVDSQVTMMFWYRQQPGQSLTLIATANQGSEATYESGFVIDKFPISRPNLTFSTLTVSNMSPEDSSIYLCSVQGNVGQPQHFGDGTRLSIL.